This T cell receptor beta chain came from a study of T cell responses to AZD1222 COVID-19 vaccine. The wider study: Pooling of second doses given at about 4 or about 12 weeks was done. Findings of the study overall: Spike-specific TCR breadth and depth grew following two AZD1222 doses. The reported proportion of spike-specific TCRs targeting unmutated variant regions was nearly half.

Germline CDR1 and CDR2: KGHSH and LQKENI. This CDR3 comprises 11 residues. V lost 6 bases and J 4 bases, leaving 6 bases between the germline ends. Clones were sequenced by immunoSEQ multiplex PCR, and TCRdb holds only the in-frame ones, with some missing. The data show around 200,000 clones, 85% to 90% seen once. A remark on this clone: The antigen is not known.

The receptor was derived from an adult in good health. The V gene is TRBV18, the J gene TRBJ2-5; D might be TRBD1 or TRBD2, each matching 5 bases. Here the sequenced sample was peripheral blood, taken on day 0 of AZD1222 vaccination. CDR3 amino acids: CASSGGETQYF. The CDR3 DNA sequence: TGTGCCAGCTCTGGGGGAGAGACCCAGTACTTC.